The present TCR beta chain was sequenced within a study of T cell responses to AZD1222 COVID-19 vaccine. Study context: Pooling covered second doses at about 4 or about 12 weeks.

Generated by immunoSEQ multiplex PCR, the TCRdb table keeps only in-frame clones and is missing some. In the table there are 80,000 to 100,000 clones, around nine tenths of which are singletons. Comment on this clone: Its antigen is undetermined. Other DNA sequences in the sample encode the same CDR3.

Study-wide results and limits: Recipients of two AZD1222 doses showed rising Spike-specific TCR breadth and depth. Donors in the cohort were predominantly white British and more often female, and clonal diversity was possibly underestimated.

The material was peripheral blood, obtained on day 0 of AZD1222 vaccination. The source of this sequence is an adult in good health.

CDR3 residues: CASSIGGGSYEQYF. In DNA form, the CDR3 reads TGTGCCAGTAGTATAGGAGGGGGCTCCTACGAGCAGTACTTC. V and J are TRBV19 and TRBJ2-7; D is perhaps TRBD1 (6 bases). This CDR3 has 14 residues. Germline-derived CDR1 and CDR2 are LNHDA and SQIVND (reference sequence). V shed 1 base and J shed 0 bases, with 7 bases lying between them.